The clone carrying this TCR beta chain was recorded a few times. This sample also contains other DNA sequences that code for the same CDR3. These data come from a study of cytomegalovirus exposure and HLA in healthy donors. Study at large: HLA-typed donors were the source of some 80 million unique TCRs, which an early data release held.

V gave up 1 base and J gave up 1 base, with 4 bases separating them. The CDR3 spans 13 residues. Germline CDR1 SEHNR, CDR2 FQNEAQ (reference sequence). Researchers ran the PCR with 60 Vbeta and 13 Jbeta primers. The assay was immunoSEQ multiplex PCR, and TCRdb's table has in-frame clones only and misses some. Among 150,000 to 250,000 clones, about 80% were seen once, and the ten largest hold approximately 4%. Sequenced: PBMCs. The genes are TRBV7-9 and TRBJ1-1; D not certain. The clonotype originates from a woman aged 25 to 39 in good health and CMV-seropositive. In DNA form, the CDR3 reads TGTGCCAGCAGCTTAGGGAGGAACACTGAAGCTTTCTTT. Its translation: CASSLGRNTEAFF. The full variable domain, in which reference TRBV7-9 and TRBJ1-1 provide the parts outside the CDR3, is DTGVSQNPRHKITKRGQNVTFRCDPISEHNRLYWYRQTLGQGPEFLTYFQNEAQLEKSRLLSDRFSAERPKGSFSTLEIQRTEQGDSAMYLCASSLGRNTEAFFGQGTRLTVV.